A single sample is the source of the 6 T cell receptor beta chains below, sequenced in a study of blood T cells in healthy people across ages. Next came a second PCR, run for 7 to 11 cycles, which used a sample-barcoded 5' primer along with a J-beta primer mix. TCRdb passed the 5' RACE reads through MiXCR, listing each CDR3 protein once. The table shows roughly 1.5 million distinct CDR3 sequences, with 40% to 45% occurring only once. Sequenced: blood. Source of these receptors: a woman aged 18-29 years in good health.

This CDR3 reads CASSYSRAEVLRGYTF. CDR3 coding DNA: TGTGCCAGCAGTTACTCGAGGGCGGAGGTATTGAGAGGCTACACCTTC. This chain joins TRBV6-5 and TRBJ1-2, with D uncertain. The CDR3 has 16 residues. Germline CDR1 is MNHEY and CDR2 is SVGAGI. Deletions cut 0 bases from V and 8 bases from J, with 19 bases between.

This clonotype appeared a few times. DNA for the CDR3: TGCAGCGTTGTCGGGGGACAGGGGGTATACAATGAGCAGTTCTTC. It yields the protein CSVVGGQGVYNEQFF. The V and J genes are TRBV29-1 and TRBJ2-1; 11 positions agree with TRBD1. Unmatched junction bases numbered 6, after V lost 4 bases and J lost 4 bases. The CDR3 extends over 15 amino acids. Germline lookup yields CDR1 SQVTM and CDR2 ANQGSEA.

The CDR3 coding sequence is TGTGCCAGCAGTTCCCCCCCCTTGAGAGAAAAACTGTTTTTT. It translates to CASSSPPLREKLFF. The V call is TRBV12-3 or TRBV12-4, the J call TRBJ1-4, with D unresolved. Trimming cost V 4 bases and J 8 bases, with 14 bases left between them. CDR3 size: 14 residues.

The CDR3 region is CASGVSRGYYEQYF. The DNA of the CDR3 is TGTGCCAGCGGTGTCAGCAGGGGATACTACGAGCAGTACTTC. The V call is TRBV6-1, the J call TRBJ2-7; TRBD1 is a possible D gene (6 bases). V was shortened by 8 bases and J by 3 bases, with 17 bases between the two germline ends. This CDR3 has 14 residues. Germline CDR1 is MNHNS and CDR2 is SASEGT.

This chain's CDR3 is CSARDLFNGYTF. CDR3 sequence (DNA): TGCAGTGCTAGAGATCTTTTTAATGGCTACACCTTC. The J gene is TRBJ1-2, the V gene TRBV20-1, with D unclear. Germline V gene lookup returns CDR1 DFQATT and CDR2 SNEGSKA (reference sequence). Deletions cut 0 bases from V and 6 bases from J, with 8 bases between. The CDR3 contains 12 residues.

This clonotype was counted between two and nine times. CDR3 in DNA: TGCGCCAGCAGCTTGGCCCCGGGTTTCACAGATACGCAGTATTTT. It specifies CASSLAPGFTDTQYF. The chain uses TRBV5-1 and TRBJ2-3, with no clear D. Looked up from germline, CDR1 is SGHRS and CDR2 is YFSETQ. The CDR3 is 15 amino acids. Trimming removed 0 bases at V and 2 bases at J, with 10 bases between.